Following are 30 T cell receptor beta chains from one sample sequenced in a study of CD8+CD57+ T cells in acquired aplastic anemia. Using genomic DNA as the template, TCR beta VDJ and CDR3 profiling was carried out. TCRdb re-called the reads through MiXCR, storing one row per CDR3 protein. The data hold about 160,000 distinct CDR3 sequences, with under 55% observed a single time. All patients picked for sequencing had shown, by flow cytometry, an expansion of CD8+CD57+ cells. Sequenced material: sorted CD4+, CD8+, or CD8+CD57+ T cells (not recorded which) from PBMCs. The receptors shown here come from a human donor with aplastic anemia.

There are many counts of this clonotype. At one end, the junction sequence differs from germline, possibly due to a read error. This sequence joins TRBV24-1 and TRBJ2-7, with TRBD1 identical over 10 bases. The CDR3 has 14 amino acids. Per germline, CDR1 KGHDR and CDR2 SFDVKD. CDR3 loop: CASSPGTGAGEQYF. Written as DNA, the CDR3 is TGTGCCAGCAGTCCCGGGACAGGGGCGGGGGAGCAGTACTTC.

The chain joins TRBV19 to TRBJ2-7; D gene uncertain. Germline V gene lookup returns CDR1 LNHDA and CDR2 SQIVND (reference sequence). V was cut by 5 bases and J by 2 bases, with 10 bases left in between. This CDR3 comprises 13 residues. The CDR3 loop is CASSLGPPYEQYF. CDR3 coding DNA: TGTGCCAGTAGTCTAGGTCCGCCCTACGAGCAGTACTTC. The full variable domain, in which reference TRBV19 and TRBJ2-7 provide the parts outside the CDR3, is DGGITQSPKYLFRKEGQNVTLSCEQNLNHDAMYWYRQDPGQGLRLIYYSQIVNDFQKGDIAEGYSVSREKKESFPLTVTSAQKNPTAFYLCASSLGPPYEQYFGPGTRLTVT.

Concerning this clonotype itself: Because the CDR3 is missing its conserved closing phenylalanine or tryptophan, this is likely a read error. The chain carries TRBV11-2 and TRBJ2-1, with 9 bases matching TRBD2. Germline lookup yields CDR1 SGHAT and CDR2 FQNNGV. The CDR3 has 16 amino acids. After removal of 4 bases from V and 8 bases from J, the junction contained 12 bases not matched to a gene. The DNA of the CDR3 is TGTGCCAGCAGCTCTGGGACTGGCGGGAGGGTCTATGAGCAGTTCTCC. Protein: CASSSGTGGRVYEQFS.

The J gene is TRBJ1-6, the V gene TRBV5-1; the D gene is possibly TRBD1 (6 bases). The CDR3 sequence is 14 residues long. V was cut by 0 bases and J by 9 bases, with 10 bases left in between. Per the germline V gene, CDR1 is SGHRS and CDR2 is YFSETQ. CDR3 nucleotides: TGCGCCAGCAGCTTGGAGGCAGGGGTTTCACCCCTCCACTTT. Translating gives CASSLEAGVSPLHF.

This clonotype appeared many times. The CDR3: CASSRRVWGSFYNSPLHF. The DNA of the CDR3 is TGTGCCAGCAGCAGGAGGGTCTGGGGGTCCTTCTATAATTCACCCCTCCACTTT. This chain connects TRBV4-2 to TRBJ1-6; tentatively, D is TRBD1 (5 bases). This CDR3 spans 18 amino acids. V lost 5 bases, J lost 3 bases, and 20 bases lay in between. CDR1 LGHNA and CDR2 YNFKEQ come from the germline V gene.

This clonotype was picked up many times. J is TRBJ2-1 and V is TRBV5-1; 12 nucleotides align to TRBD2. This CDR3 is built from 15 residues. J lost 9 bases, V lost 0 bases, and 4 bases had no gene match. CDR1 SGHRS and CDR2 YFSETQ come from the germline V gene. CDR3 sequence reads: CASSLGLAGVSEQFF. CDR3 nucleotides: TGCGCCAGCAGCTTGGGACTAGCGGGAGTATCTGAGCAGTTCTTC.

Remarks on this clonotype: Mismatch with germline at one junction end may stem from a read error. This CDR3 is CASSPGTGTYGQYF. The CDR3 bases are TGTGCCAGCTCCCCCGGGACAGGGACCTACGGGCAGTACTTC. The chain carries TRBV18 and TRBJ2-7; 9 bases agree with TRBD1. The CDR3 spans 14 residues. In germline, CDR1 is KGHSH, CDR2 LQKENI.

At least ten counts were recorded for this clonotype. V and J are TRBV9 and TRBJ2-1, with D uncertain. CDR1 SGDLS and CDR2 YYNGEE come from the germline V gene. The CDR3 contains 14 residues. The V gene lost 3 bases and the J gene lost 5 bases, with 12 bases spanning the gap. Written as DNA, the CDR3 is TGTGCCAGCAGCGCCCATTACTACAACAATGAGCAGTTCTTC. Protein product: CASSAHYYNNEQFF.

A few counts support this clonotype. The chain recombines TRBV25-1 with TRBJ1-1; D possibly corresponds to TRBD1 (5 bases). CDR3 length: 14 amino acids. Germline lookup yields CDR1 MGHDK and CDR2 SYGVNS. Trimming stripped 5 bases from V and 3 bases from J, with 13 bases between. CDR3 DNA sequence: TGTGCCAGCAGTAACATGGGGCGGGACACTGAAGCTTTCTTT. Translating gives CASSNMGRDTEAFF.

Points on this clonotype: The junction departs from germline at one end; a sequencing error may be responsible. The V call is TRBV10-2, the J call TRBJ1-1, with a possible D match to TRBD1 (5 bases). The CDR3 has 12 residues. Germline CDR1 reads WSHSY; CDR2 reads SAAADI. CDR3 nucleotides: TGTGCCAGCAGCGGAGGAGACAGTGAAGCTTTCTTT. Translated: CASSGGDSEAFF.

This clonotype was counted many times. The genes are TRBV7-9 and TRBJ1-1; D is ambiguous. Germline V gene lookup returns CDR1 SEHNR and CDR2 FQNEAQ (reference sequence). There are 18 residues in the CDR3. With 0 bases removed from V and 0 bases from J, the gap between germline ends came to 17 bases. CDR3 loop: CASSLAIGGRALNTEAFF. The CDR3 DNA reads as TGTGCCAGCAGCTTAGCGATAGGCGGGAGGGCCCTGAACACTGAAGCTTTCTTT. Complete variable domain (other parts from reference TRBV7-9 and TRBJ1-1): DTGVSQNPRHKITKRGQNVTFRCDPISEHNRLYWYRQTLGQGPEFLTYFQNEAQLEKSRLLSDRFSAERPKGSFSTLEIQRTEQGDSAMYLCASSLAIGGRALNTEAFFGQGTRLTVV.

This clonotype was detected many times. The chain employs TRBV20-1 and TRBJ2-1, with D perhaps being TRBD1 or TRBD2 (6 bases each). The ends were cut back, 3 bases at V and 9 bases at J, with 12 bases in the middle. The germline gives CDR1 DFQATT, CDR2 SNEGSKA (reference sequence). The CDR3 loop spans 12 amino acids. CDR3 sequence (DNA): TGCAGTGCTAGTCCGGGGGCGGGTGAGCAGTTCTTC. Its protein is CSASPGAGEQFF.

The rearrangement joins TRBV19 to TRBJ2-2; TRBD1 aligns across 10 bases. From germline, CDR1 is LNHDA and CDR2 SQIVND (reference sequence). The CDR3 length is 14 residues. The V and J ends lost 3 bases and 6 bases, in that order; junction bases with no gene match: 1. The CDR3 region is CASSIGQGAGELFF. In nucleotides, the CDR3 is TGTGCCAGTAGTATCGGACAGGGGGCCGGGGAGCTGTTTTTT.

CDR3 protein: CAISQKQGSEQFF. CDR3 in DNA: TGTGCCATCAGTCAGAAACAGGGATCTGAGCAGTTCTTC. The V call is TRBV10-3, the J call TRBJ2-1, with D tentatively TRBD1 (6 bases). The CDR3 length is 13 residues. CDR1 and CDR2 (germline): ENHRY, SYGVKD. V dropped 5 bases and J dropped 9 bases, with 14 bases sitting between them.

The V gene is TRBV10-2, the J gene TRBJ1-2, with D tentatively TRBD1 (5 bases). The CDR3 is 15 amino acids. V lost 2 bases, J lost 6 bases, and 16 bases lay in between. Germline V gene lookup returns CDR1 WSHSY and CDR2 SAAADI. For the CDR3, the DNA is TGCGCCAGCAGTGAGACATCCCCGGGGGGACATGGCTACACCTTC. It is translated as CASSETSPGGHGYTF.

This clonotype appeared a few times. CDR3 DNA sequence: TGTGCCAGCAGTTTAAGTGTAGGTCAATCACAGTTCTTC. This translates into CASSLSVGQSQFF. The V call is TRBV12-3 or TRBV12-4, the J call TRBJ2-1, with D uncertain. The CDR3 sequence is 13 residues long. Trimming shortened V by 2 bases and J by 13 bases, and 15 bases separated the two germline ends.

This clonotype was counted a few times. A much bigger clone sits one base away, suggesting this may be a read error. The chain is built from TRBV7-3 and TRBJ1-5; D remains ambiguous. This CDR3 has 13 amino acids. Germline CDR1 SGHTA, CDR2 FQGTGA. CDR3 loop: CASSLDSNQLQHF. CDR3 in DNA: TGTGCCAGCAGCCTCGATAGCAATCAGCTCCAGCATTTT.

The chain has TRBV12-3 or TRBV12-4 and TRBJ2-7; D gene uncertain. Trimming took off 2 bases at V and 3 bases at J, with 8 bases between the two ends. There are 13 residues in the CDR3. This CDR3 reads CASSLRRYYEQYF. The CDR3 bases are TGTGCCAGCAGTTTACGGCGATACTACGAGCAGTACTTC.

This clonotype was detected only a few times. The V and J genes are TRBV10-3 and TRBJ1-2; tentative D call: TRBD1 (5 bases). Trimming removed 8 bases from V and 4 bases from J, with 14 bases in between. This CDR3 spans 13 amino acids. Germline CDR1 ENHRY, CDR2 SYGVKD. CDR3 residues: CAIPTTRGYGYTF. The CDR3 nucleotides are TGTGCCATCCCCACGACGAGGGGCTATGGCTACACCTTC.

The chain combines TRBV16 with TRBJ1-5, with D perhaps TRBD1 (5 bases). The CDR3 loop spans 14 amino acids. Trimming removed 7 bases at V and 2 bases at J, with 12 bases between. From germline, CDR1 is KGHSY and CDR2 FQNENV. CDR3: CASTPGRGNQPQHF. DNA of the CDR3: TGTGCCAGCACCCCCGGCAGGGGCAATCAGCCCCAGCATTTT.

The count of this clonotype is one. The V gene is TRBV2, the J gene TRBJ1-5; perhaps TRBD1 as D (5 bases). Trimming removed 2 bases at V and 2 bases at J, with 10 bases between. Per germline, CDR1 SNHLY and CDR2 FYNNEI. This CDR3 comprises 15 residues. The CDR3 coding sequence is TGTGCCAGCAGTGAAAGGGGCATTGGCAATCAGCCCCAGCATTTT. The encoded protein is CASSERGIGNQPQHF.

This clonotype was observed a few times. This chain connects TRBV27 to TRBJ1-1; D unclear. CDR3 length: 14 amino acids. The V gene lost 6 bases and the J gene lost 11 bases, with 22 bases spanning the gap. CDR1 is MNHEY and CDR2 is SMNVEV in the germline V gene (reference sequence). The CDR3 nucleotides are TGTGCCAGCAGACCACATTGGACGGCCCGAGGGGCTTTCTTT. Its translation: CASRPHWTARGAFF.

Remarks on this clonotype: This could be a read error, since a much larger clone is one nucleotide away. The J gene is TRBJ2-2, the V gene TRBV5-1; D possibly corresponds to TRBD2 (5 bases). Germline CDR1 is SGHRS and CDR2 is YFSETQ. CDR3 size: 14 residues. The CDR3 region has the DNA TGCGCCAGCATAGGGCAGACGAACACCGGGGAGCCGTTTTTT. It encodes CASIGQTNTGEPFF.

This clonotype has at least ten counts. The rearrangement uses TRBV24-1 and TRBJ2-3, with 10 bases matching TRBD2. Germline V lookup: CDR1 KGHDR, CDR2 SFDVKD. After removal of 2 bases from V and 6 bases from J, the junction contained 7 bases not matched to a gene. The CDR3 loop spans 16 amino acids. The CDR3 DNA reads TGTGCCACCAGTGATTACGCGAGCGGGAGGGTGGATACGCAGTATTTT. Protein product: CATSDYASGRVDTQYF.

The CDR3 here is CAISDTGNQPQHF. DNA of the CDR3: TGTGCCATCAGTGACACGGGAAATCAGCCCCAGCATTTT. V gene TRBV10-3 combines with J gene TRBJ1-5; D not certain. The CDR3 consists of 13 residues. Germline V gives CDR1 ENHRY, CDR2 SYGVKD. V was trimmed by 3 bases and J by 4 bases, leaving 7 bases between them.

This chain connects TRBV24-1 to TRBJ2-2; the D call may be TRBD1 or TRBD2 (6 bases each). Germline V gene lookup returns CDR1 KGHDR and CDR2 SFDVKD. Trimming pared 4 bases from V and 5 bases from J, leaving 10 bases between. The CDR3 covers 14 residues. The CDR3 nucleotides read TGTGCCACCAGTGAGGGGGGCCCAACCGGGGAGCTGTTTTTT. This gives the protein CATSEGGPTGELFF.

This chain connects TRBV5-1 to TRBJ2-7; 10 positions match TRBD1. The CDR3 runs 15 residues. In germline, CDR1 is SGHRS, CDR2 YFSETQ. After removal of 4 bases from V and 7 bases from J, the junction contained 11 bases not matched to a gene. CDR3 sequence reads: CASSRGQGSVGEQYF. CDR3 DNA: TGCGCCAGCAGCCGGGGACAGGGGAGCGTTGGGGAGCAGTACTTC.

This clonotype appeared many times. The rearrangement joins TRBV4-3 to TRBJ2-1; 9 bases are a match to TRBD2. The V and J ends lost 4 bases and 3 bases, in that order; junction bases with no gene match: 7. CDR1 LGHNA and CDR2 YSLEER come from the germline V gene. The length of the CDR3 is 16 residues. DNA for the CDR3: TGCGCCAGCAGCCCGAGCGGGAGGACTGTCTACAATGAGCAGTTCTTC. It is translated as CASSPSGRTVYNEQFF.

This sequence joins TRBV12-3 or TRBV12-4 and TRBJ2-1; tentative D call: TRBD2 (7 bases). CDR3 length equals 14 residues. V lost 6 bases, J lost 4 bases, and 13 bases lay in between. CDR3 amino acids: CASRYRGAYNEQFF. In nucleotides, the CDR3 is TGTGCCAGCAGATACCGGGGGGCTTACAATGAGCAGTTCTTC.

This clonotype was seen ten or more times. The DNA of the CDR3 is TGTGCCACTCGGGCCCAGCGGGAGTTCCTCTACAATGAGCAGTTCTTC. It encodes CATRAQREFLYNEQFF. The chain couples TRBV7-9 to TRBJ2-1, with 8 bases that match TRBD2. Germline V gene data show CDR1 as SEHNR and CDR2 as FQNEAQ (reference sequence). Trimming took 10 bases from V and 3 from J; bases not matched to a gene: 14. This CDR3 spans 16 amino acids. Full variable domain (outside the CDR3, taken from reference TRBV7-9 and TRBJ2-1): DTGVSQNPRHKITKRGQNVTFRCDPISEHNRLYWYRQTLGQGPEFLTYFQNEAQLEKSRLLSDRFSAERPKGSFSTLEIQRTEQGDSAMYLCATRAQREFLYNEQFFGPGTRLTVL.